This T cell receptor (beta chain) came from a study of chemoradiotherapy in HPV16-positive cancers. Study results and limitations: Non-HPV-specific T cells did not expand in tumors during treatment, whereas candidate HPV-specific clones and E7-related motifs did. HPV-specific T cells were functionally defined from only a couple of HPV16-positive patients.

Repertoires were sampled repeatedly during chemoradiotherapy. Assay used: immunoSEQ multiplex PCR; TCRdb lists only in-frame clones, some missing. The sample has 25,000 to 30,000 clones; about 90% are singletons. As regards this clone: The antigen is undetermined.

The CDR3 length is 13 residues. Trimming stripped 1 base from V and 3 bases from J, with 6 bases between. Germline CDR1 SGHTA, CDR2 FQGTGA. The material was blood, obtained from a patient who underwent chemoradiotherapy. V usage is TRBV7-3 and J usage is TRBJ1-1; the D is unclear. The source of this sequence is a human donor with HPV-associated anogenital cancer. CDR3: CASSLSRDTEAFF. For the CDR3, the DNA is TGTGCCAGCAGCTTAAGTAGGGACACTGAAGCTTTCTTT.